The sequence of this TCR beta chain was determined in a study of early T cells in non-severe SARS-CoV-2 infection. The overall study: Sequencing of unsorted whole blood was done on bulk RNA, leaving chains unpaired. Study findings and constraints: Using VDJdb, the matching emphasized anti-spike CD8 responses while missing private and CD4 specificities.

Researchers attached unique molecular identifiers to individual cDNA molecules. From the 5' RACE reads, TCRdb called clonotypes with MiXCR, one entry per CDR3 protein. The table has more than 50,000 distinct CDR3 sequences, about 16% seen once. As to this clonotype: Its antigen remains unknown.

V was clipped by 8 bases and J by 0 bases, with 17 bases between them. This CDR3 spans 15 amino acids. Germline loops: CDR1 MDHEN, CDR2 SYDVKM. The TCR sequence derives from an adult who was a healthcare worker with PCR-confirmed SARS-CoV-2 infection or an uninfected control (not recorded which). This chain uses TRBV28 with TRBJ2-7, with no clear D. The sample in question was whole blood, obtained at baseline. The CDR3 loop reads CASSAPGLASYEQYF. The CDR3 bases are TGTGCCAGCTCTGCGCCAGGTCTCGCCTCCTACGAGCAGTACTTC.